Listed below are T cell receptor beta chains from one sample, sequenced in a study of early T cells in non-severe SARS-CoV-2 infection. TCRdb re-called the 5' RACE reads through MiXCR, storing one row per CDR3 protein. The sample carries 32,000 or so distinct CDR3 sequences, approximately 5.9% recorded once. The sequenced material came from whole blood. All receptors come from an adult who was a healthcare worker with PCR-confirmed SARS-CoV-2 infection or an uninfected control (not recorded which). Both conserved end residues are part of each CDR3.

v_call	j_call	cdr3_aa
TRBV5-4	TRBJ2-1	CASSSDLTSYNEQFF
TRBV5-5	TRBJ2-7	CASSPARGADGYEQYF
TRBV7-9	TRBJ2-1	CASSRWAASYNEQFF
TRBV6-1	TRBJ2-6	CASSEDGSGANVLTF
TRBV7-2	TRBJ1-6	CASSAAQGLNSPLHF
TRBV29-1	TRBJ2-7	CSVGSAGGSYEQYF
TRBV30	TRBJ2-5	CAWSGGQTQETQYF
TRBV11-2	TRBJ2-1	CASSLTGTGPYNEQFF
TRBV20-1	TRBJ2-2	CSGLSSGTTWELFF
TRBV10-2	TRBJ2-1	CASSPPSGGSYNEQFF
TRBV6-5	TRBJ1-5	CASSSEAQPNQPQHF
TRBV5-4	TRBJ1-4	CASSPPGQGKLFF
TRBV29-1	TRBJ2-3	CSVDVAVWSTDTQYF
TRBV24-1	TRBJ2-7	CASEDRGGEQYF
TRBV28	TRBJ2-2	CASSRPGRATGELFF
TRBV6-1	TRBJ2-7	CASTPRQGHEQYF
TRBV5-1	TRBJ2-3	CASSLGGVDTQYF
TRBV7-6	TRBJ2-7	CASSLDHEQYF
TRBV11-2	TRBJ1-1	CASSFSEGHPFSEAFF
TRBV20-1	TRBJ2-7	CSAYSLPEQYF
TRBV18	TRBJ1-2	CASSPSDGYGYTF
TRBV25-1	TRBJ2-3	CASSDRDREIRDTQYF
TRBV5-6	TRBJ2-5	CASSSSLHRGTETQYF
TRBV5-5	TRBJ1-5	CASSLVSDWQPQHF
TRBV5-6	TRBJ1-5	CASTTGAGQTNQPQHF
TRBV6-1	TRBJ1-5	CASSETGVGQPQHF
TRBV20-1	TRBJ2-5	CSATRPTTSGQETQYF
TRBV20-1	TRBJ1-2	CSASYRDTSFWDGYTF
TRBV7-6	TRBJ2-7	CASSLAGQGPYEQYF
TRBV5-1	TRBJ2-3	CASSAGLATQYF
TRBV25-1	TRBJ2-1	CASSMGDEQFF
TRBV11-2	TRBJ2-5	CASKLPGQGETQYF
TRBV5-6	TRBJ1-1	CASSLRPAANTEAFF
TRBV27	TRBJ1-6	CASSLKGGIYSSPLHF
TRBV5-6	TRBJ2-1	CASSFVGYNEQFF
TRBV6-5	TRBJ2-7	CASSYSINGGNGEQYF
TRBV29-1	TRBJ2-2	CSVAGQGGNGELFF
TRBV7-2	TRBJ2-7	CASSLSLAVGEQYF
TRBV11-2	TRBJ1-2	CASSQAGGGGYTF
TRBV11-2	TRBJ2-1	CASSLARVRGSNEQFF